This T cell receptor (beta chain) came from a study of blood T cell repertoires in COVID-19. Across the whole study: The samples span acute and convalescent COVID-19 from the United States, Italy and Spain. Sample material is recorded as cDNA or gDNA derived from T cells, B-cell-depleted T cells, or PBMCs.

Trimming at V came to 4 bases and at J to 3 bases, leaving 18 bases not matched to a gene. This CDR3 has 20 amino acids. Germline V CDR1 and CDR2: MGHRA, YSYEKL. Original processing methods: Estimated nucleated cell counts came from reference gene primer amplification. The method was immunoSEQ multiplex PCR; TCRdb's version includes in-frame clones alone and lacks a portion of them. V and J calls and clone size are as listed in that table; D and trimming were resolved from the DNA. The profile shows about 190,000 clones, 80% to 90% of them singletons. The sample consisted of peripheral blood. This clonotype was sampled from a man under 40 with acute or convalescent COVID-19. V gene TRBV4-1 combines with J gene TRBJ2-2; TRBD1 matches at 9 bases. The CDR3 sequence is CASSRQGQGVGLSHTGELFF. Here the CDR3 DNA reads TGCGCCAGCAGCCGTCAGGGACAGGGAGTGGGACTATCTCACACCGGGGAGCTGTTTTTT.